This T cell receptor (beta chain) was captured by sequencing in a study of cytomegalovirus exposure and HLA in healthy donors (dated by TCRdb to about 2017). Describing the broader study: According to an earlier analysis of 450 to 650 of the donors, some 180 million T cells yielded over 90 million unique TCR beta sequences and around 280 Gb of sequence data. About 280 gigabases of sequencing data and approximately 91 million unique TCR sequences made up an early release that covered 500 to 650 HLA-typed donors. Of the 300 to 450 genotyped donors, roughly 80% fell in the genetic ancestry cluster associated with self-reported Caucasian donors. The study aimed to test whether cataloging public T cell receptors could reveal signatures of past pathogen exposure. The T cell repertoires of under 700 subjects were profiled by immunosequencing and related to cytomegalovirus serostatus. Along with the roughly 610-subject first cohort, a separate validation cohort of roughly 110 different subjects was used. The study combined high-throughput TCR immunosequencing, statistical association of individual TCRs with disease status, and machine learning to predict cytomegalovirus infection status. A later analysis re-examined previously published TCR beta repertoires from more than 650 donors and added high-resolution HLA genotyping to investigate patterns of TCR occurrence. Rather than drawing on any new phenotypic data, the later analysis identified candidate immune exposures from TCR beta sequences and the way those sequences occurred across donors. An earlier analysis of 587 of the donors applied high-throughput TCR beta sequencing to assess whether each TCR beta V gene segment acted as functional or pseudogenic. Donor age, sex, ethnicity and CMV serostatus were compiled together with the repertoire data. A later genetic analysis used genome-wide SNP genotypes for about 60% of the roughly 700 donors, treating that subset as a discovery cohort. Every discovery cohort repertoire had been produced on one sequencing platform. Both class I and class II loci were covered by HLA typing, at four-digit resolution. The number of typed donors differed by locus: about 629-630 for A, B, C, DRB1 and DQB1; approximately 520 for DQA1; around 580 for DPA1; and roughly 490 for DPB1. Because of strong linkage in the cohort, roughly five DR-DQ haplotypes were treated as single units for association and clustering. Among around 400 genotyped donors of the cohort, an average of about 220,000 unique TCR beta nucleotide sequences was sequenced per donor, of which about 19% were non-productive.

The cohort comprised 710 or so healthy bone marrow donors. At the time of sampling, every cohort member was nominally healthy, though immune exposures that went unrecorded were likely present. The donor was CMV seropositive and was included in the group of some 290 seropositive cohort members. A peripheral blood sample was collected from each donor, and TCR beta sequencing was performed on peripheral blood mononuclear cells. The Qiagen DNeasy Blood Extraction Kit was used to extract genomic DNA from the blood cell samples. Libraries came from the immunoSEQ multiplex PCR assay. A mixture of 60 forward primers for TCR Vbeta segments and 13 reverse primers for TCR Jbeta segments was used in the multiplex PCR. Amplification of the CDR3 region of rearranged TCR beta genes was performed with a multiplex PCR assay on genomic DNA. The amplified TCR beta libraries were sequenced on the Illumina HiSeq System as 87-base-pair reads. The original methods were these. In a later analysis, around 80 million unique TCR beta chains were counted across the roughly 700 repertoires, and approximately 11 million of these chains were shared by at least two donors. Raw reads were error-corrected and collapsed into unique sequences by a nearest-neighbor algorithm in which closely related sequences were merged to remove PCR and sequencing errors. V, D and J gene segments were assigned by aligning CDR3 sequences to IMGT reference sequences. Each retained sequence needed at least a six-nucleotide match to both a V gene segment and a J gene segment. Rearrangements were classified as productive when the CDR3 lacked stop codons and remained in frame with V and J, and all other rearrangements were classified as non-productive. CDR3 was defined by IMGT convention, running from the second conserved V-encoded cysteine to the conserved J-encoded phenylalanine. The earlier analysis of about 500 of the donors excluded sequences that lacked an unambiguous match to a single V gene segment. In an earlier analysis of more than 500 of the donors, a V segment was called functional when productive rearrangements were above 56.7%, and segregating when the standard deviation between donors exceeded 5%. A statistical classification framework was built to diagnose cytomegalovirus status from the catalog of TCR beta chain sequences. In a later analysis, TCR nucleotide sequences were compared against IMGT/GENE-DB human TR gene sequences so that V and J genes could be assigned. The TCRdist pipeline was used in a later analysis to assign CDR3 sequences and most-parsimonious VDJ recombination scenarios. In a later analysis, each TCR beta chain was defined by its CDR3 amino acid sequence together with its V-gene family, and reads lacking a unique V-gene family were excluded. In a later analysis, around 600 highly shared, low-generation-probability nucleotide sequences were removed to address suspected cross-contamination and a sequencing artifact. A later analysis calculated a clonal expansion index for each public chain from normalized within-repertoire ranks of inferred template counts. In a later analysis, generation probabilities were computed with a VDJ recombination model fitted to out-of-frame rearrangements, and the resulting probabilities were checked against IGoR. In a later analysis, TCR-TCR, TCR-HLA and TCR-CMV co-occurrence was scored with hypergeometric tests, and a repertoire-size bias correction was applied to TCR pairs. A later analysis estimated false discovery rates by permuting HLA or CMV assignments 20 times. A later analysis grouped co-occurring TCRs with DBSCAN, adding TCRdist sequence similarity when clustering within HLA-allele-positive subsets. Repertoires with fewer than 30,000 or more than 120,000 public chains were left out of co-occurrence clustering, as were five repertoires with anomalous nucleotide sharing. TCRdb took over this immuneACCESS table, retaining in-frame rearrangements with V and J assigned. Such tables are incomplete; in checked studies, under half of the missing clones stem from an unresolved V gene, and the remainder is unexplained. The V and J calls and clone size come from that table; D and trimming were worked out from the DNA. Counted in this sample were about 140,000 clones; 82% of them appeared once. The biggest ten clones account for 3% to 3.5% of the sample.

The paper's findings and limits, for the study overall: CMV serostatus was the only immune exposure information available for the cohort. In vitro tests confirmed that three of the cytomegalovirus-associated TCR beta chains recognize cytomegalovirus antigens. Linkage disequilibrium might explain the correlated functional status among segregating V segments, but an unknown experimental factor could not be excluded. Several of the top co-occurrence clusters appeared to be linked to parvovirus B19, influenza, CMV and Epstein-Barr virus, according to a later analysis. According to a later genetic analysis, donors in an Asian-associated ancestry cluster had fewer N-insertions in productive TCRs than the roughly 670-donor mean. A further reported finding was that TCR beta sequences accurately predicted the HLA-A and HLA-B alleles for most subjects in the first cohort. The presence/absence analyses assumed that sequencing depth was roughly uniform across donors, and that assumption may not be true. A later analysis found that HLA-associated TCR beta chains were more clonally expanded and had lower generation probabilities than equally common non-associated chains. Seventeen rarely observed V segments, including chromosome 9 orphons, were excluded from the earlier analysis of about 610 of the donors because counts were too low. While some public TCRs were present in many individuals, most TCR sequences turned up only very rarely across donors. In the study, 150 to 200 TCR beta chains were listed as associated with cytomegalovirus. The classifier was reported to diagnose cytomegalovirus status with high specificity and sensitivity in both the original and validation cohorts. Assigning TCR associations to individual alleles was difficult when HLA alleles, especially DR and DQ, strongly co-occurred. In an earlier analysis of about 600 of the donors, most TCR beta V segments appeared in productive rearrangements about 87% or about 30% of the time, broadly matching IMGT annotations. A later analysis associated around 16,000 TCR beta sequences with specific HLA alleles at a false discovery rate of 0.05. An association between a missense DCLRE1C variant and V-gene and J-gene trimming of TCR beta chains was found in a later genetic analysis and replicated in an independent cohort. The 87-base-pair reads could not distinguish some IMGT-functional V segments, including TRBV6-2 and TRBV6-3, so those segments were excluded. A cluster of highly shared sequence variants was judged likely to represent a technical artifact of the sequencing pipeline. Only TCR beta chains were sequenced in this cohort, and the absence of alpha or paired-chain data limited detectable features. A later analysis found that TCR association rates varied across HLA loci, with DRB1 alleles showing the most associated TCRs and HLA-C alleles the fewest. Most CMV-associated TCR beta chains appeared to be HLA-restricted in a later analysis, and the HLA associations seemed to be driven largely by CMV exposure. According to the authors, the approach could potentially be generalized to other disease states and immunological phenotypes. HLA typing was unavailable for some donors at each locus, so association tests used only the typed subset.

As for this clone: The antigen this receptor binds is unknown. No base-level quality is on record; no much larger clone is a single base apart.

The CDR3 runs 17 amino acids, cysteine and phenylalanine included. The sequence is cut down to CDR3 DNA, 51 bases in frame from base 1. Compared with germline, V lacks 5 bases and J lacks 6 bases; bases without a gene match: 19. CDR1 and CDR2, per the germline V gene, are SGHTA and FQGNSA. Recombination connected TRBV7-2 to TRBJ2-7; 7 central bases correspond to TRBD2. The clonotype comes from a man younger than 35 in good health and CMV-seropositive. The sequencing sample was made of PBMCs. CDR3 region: CASSRSGSSSERGEQYF. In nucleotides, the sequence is TGTGCCAGCAGCCGATCCGGGAGCTCTAGCGAGCGGGGCGAGCAGTACTTC.